Shown below are 5 T cell receptor beta chains from a single sample sequenced in a study of blood T cell repertoires in COVID-19. Clones were read by immunoSEQ multiplex PCR, and TCRdb kept only the in-frame ones, dropping some. Among some 370,000 clones listed, roughly 90% were seen once. The sample was peripheral blood. The receptors originated from a man in his forties with acute or convalescent COVID-19.

The chain combines TRBV3-1 (or the pseudogene TRBV3-2) with TRBJ2-4; D is possibly TRBD1 (6 bases). The CDR3 runs 12 residues. Trimming took 5 bases from V and 12 from J, leaving 14 bases between them. CDR1 and CDR2 from the germline V gene are LGHDT and YNNKEL (reference sequence). CDR3 sequence (DNA): TGTGCCAGCAGCTATGGACAGTCCAGTCAGTACTTC. It translates to CASSYGQSSQYF.

The chain links TRBV9 to TRBJ2-3; 8 bases agree with TRBD2. The CDR3 extends over 17 amino acids. V trimming: 0 bases; J trimming: 3 bases; junction bases outside the gene matches: 9. Germline CDR1 and CDR2: SGDLS and YYNGEE. The CDR3 sequence is CASSVVVRGVLTDTQYF. CDR3 nucleotides: TGTGCCAGCAGCGTAGTTGTGCGGGGGGTCCTAACAGATACGCAGTATTTT.

This clone was seen just once. The J gene is TRBJ1-1, the V gene TRBV5-4, with 8 bases identical to TRBD1. The CDR3 runs to 16 residues. Germline trimming cut 4 bases from V and 1 base from J; bases unmatched to any gene: 9. Germline CDR1 reads SGHNT; CDR2 reads YYREEE (reference sequence). The DNA for the CDR3 is TGTGCCAGCAGCCGTGGACAGGGCCCTTGGAACACTGAAGCTTTCTTT. Protein sequence: CASSRGQGPWNTEAFF.

The V gene is TRBV11-2, the J gene TRBJ1-4; D gene unclear. Trimming cost V 6 bases and J 2 bases, with 13 bases left between them. CDR3 size: 15 residues. From germline, CDR1 is SGHAT and CDR2 FQNNGV. This CDR3 reads CASRLRAFTNEKLFF. The CDR3 DNA sequence: TGTGCCAGCAGACTACGCGCATTCACTAATGAAAAACTGTTTTTT. Complete variable domain (other parts from reference TRBV11-2 and TRBJ1-4): EAGVAQSPRYKIIEKRQSVAFWCNPISGHATLYWYQQILGQGPKLLIQFQNNGVVDDSQLPKDRFSAERLKGVDSTLKIQPAKLEDSAVYLCASRLRAFTNEKLFFGSGTQLSVL.

The chain is built from TRBV28 and TRBJ1-1, with 7 bases matching TRBD1. The J segment lost 6 bases and the V segment lost 5 bases, leaving 12 bases of the junction unmatched. CDR3 length: 15 residues. Germline lookup yields CDR1 MDHEN and CDR2 SYDVKM. As DNA, the CDR3 is TGTGCCAGCAGTCTGTTTCGTTCGACAGGGTCTGAAGCTTTCTTT. Protein sequence: CASSLFRSTGSEAFF.